Sequencing of this TCR beta chain was carried out in a study of CD4 and CD8 cells across lung adenocarcinoma regions. TCRdb used MiXCR to reprocess the PCR reads, holding one entry per CDR3 protein. Of almost 5,000 distinct CDR3 sequences listed, 50% to 60% are singletons. Samples came from patients with localized non-small cell lung adenocarcinoma. The V end was cut by 4 bases, the J end by 6 bases, with 16 bases between. The CDR3 runs to 15 residues. The germline V gene encodes CDR1 MNHNS and CDR2 SASEGT. The source is a male donor with lung adenocarcinoma. The CD4 and CD8 labels of this study may be unreliable. The V and J genes are TRBV6-1 and TRBJ2-1, with D perhaps matching TRBD2 (7 bases). Sequenced input: CD4+ T cells from the center of a lung tumor. This CDR3 reads CASSAGGAGGNEQFF. DNA for the CDR3: TGTGCCAGCAGTGCTGGGGGGGCCGGTGGCAATGAGCAGTTCTTC.